These 9 T cell receptor beta chains came from one sample sequenced in a study of cytomegalovirus exposure and HLA in healthy donors. Researchers ran the PCR with 60 Vbeta and 13 Jbeta primers. TCRdb's copy holds only in-frame clones and misses some; the assay was immunoSEQ multiplex PCR. The sample holds more than 110,000 clones; 65% to 90% are singletons and the top ten take approximately 1.1%. The sequenced material came from PBMCs. The receptors stem from a female donor in good health and CMV-seronegative.

This clone was counted only a few times. The J gene is TRBJ2-7, the V gene TRBV6-1, with unresolved D. CDR1 and CDR2 from the germline V gene are MNHNS and SASEGT. Trimming took 6 bases from V and 3 from J, leaving 9 bases between them. This CDR3 contains 12 residues. In DNA form, the CDR3 reads TGTGCCAGCAGGGGCCTACACTACGAGCAGTACTTC. Its protein product is CASRGLHYEQYF.

The chain links TRBV12-1 to TRBJ1-1; whether TRBD1, the table's D call, matches the DNA was not checked. TRBV12-1 is a listed pseudogene. CDR3 length: 9 amino acids. As DNA, the CDR3 is TGTGCCAGCAGCCGCCAGGCTTTCTTT. Its protein is CASSRQAFF.

The chain links TRBV28 to TRBJ1-1; 7 bases align to TRBD1. CDR3 length equals 14 residues. With V trimmed by 5 bases and J by 2 bases, 5 bases remained unmatched. The V gene's germline CDR1 is MDHEN and CDR2 SYDVKM. The CDR3 is CASSVHRGNTEAFF. CDR3 nucleotides: TGTGCCAGCAGTGTTCACAGGGGAAACACTGAAGCTTTCTTT.

As regards this clone: The junction and the germline gene differ at one end; a read error may be behind it. The chain joins TRBV6-1 to TRBJ2-5; D possibly corresponds to TRBD1 (7 bases). The CDR3 runs to 12 residues. CDR1 MNHNS and CDR2 SASEGT come from the germline V gene. CDR3 protein: CASSEGRGRWDF. In nucleotides, the CDR3 is TGTGCCAGCAGTGAAGGGAGGGGGCGATGGGACTTC.

This clone was counted once. This chain links TRBV7-7 with TRBJ2-2; D perhaps matches TRBD1 (6 bases). CDR1 and CDR2 (germline): SSHAT, FNYEAQ (reference sequence). Trimming shortened V by 4 bases and J by 0 bases, and 15 bases separated the two germline ends. This CDR3 region has 17 residues. The CDR3 sequence: CASSSGQGGANTGELFF. CDR3 in DNA: TGTGCCAGCAGCTCAGGACAAGGGGGAGCGAACACCGGGGAGCTGTTTTTT.

In its sample, this clone was seen once. The chain links TRBV9 to TRBJ1-3, with D perhaps TRBD1 (5 bases). Germline V CDR1 and CDR2: SGDLS, YYNGEE. The CDR3 is 13 residues long. Trimming removed 4 bases from V and 3 bases from J, with 8 bases in between. DNA of the CDR3: TGTGCCAGCAGCTTGACAGTTGGAAACACCATATATTTT. This codes for CASSLTVGNTIYF.

The rearrangement joins TRBV21-1 to TRBJ1-5. TRBV21-1 is recorded as a pseudogene. This CDR3 contains 14 residues. As DNA, the CDR3 is TGTGCCAGCAGCAAGGGCAGGGAGGGTCAGCCCCAGCATTTT. It yields the protein CASSKGREGQPQHF.

The chain has TRBV27 and TRBJ1-1, with 9 bases matching TRBD1. Per germline, CDR1 MNHEY and CDR2 SMNVEV (reference sequence). The CDR3 is made up of 16 amino acids. V dropped 8 bases and J dropped 4; count of bases not matched to a gene: 14. Here the CDR3 reads CASAPFTGTGLTEAFF. CDR3 nucleotide sequence: TGTGCCAGCGCTCCCTTCACCGGGACAGGGCTCACTGAAGCTTTCTTT.

The chain recombines TRBV15 with TRBJ1-2; TRBD1 agrees at 7 bases. The CDR3 totals 16 residues. Germline CDR1 is LNHNV and CDR2 is YYDKDF (reference sequence). V lost 1 base and J lost 7; bases outside the gene matches: 12. CDR3 nucleotide sequence: TGTGCCACCAGCAGAGGACAGACAGGGCAGGGTTTTGGCTACACCTTC. It specifies CATSRGQTGQGFGYTF.